This T cell receptor beta chain came from a study of beta chain features in type 1 diabetes. Purity exceeding 95% was reached by all sorted populations. Germline lookup yields CDR1 SEHNR and CDR2 FQNEAQ (reference sequence). The CDR3 runs to 15 residues. Unmatched junction bases numbered 8, after V lost 6 bases and J lost 5 bases. Expressed TCRB transcripts were sequenced, since all the RNA that had been isolated was reverse transcribed. Sequencing used immunoSEQ multiplex PCR; TCRdb keeps in-frame clones, though not all of them. There are more than 150,000 clones in the sample; around 13% occur only once, and 0.62% lies in the top ten.

The specimen was central memory CD4+ T cells from blood. The chain combines TRBV7-9 with TRBJ2-3; 10 nucleotides agree with TRBD2. The clonotype was recovered from a woman between 18 and 29 years old in good health. The CDR3 loop is CASSPSGSLRDTQYF. The CDR3 DNA follows: TGTGCCAGCAGTCCTAGCGGGAGCCTTAGAGATACGCAGTATTTT.